The clone carrying this T cell receptor beta chain was recorded a few times. The antigen is not known. This specimen comes from a study of T cell repertoires in aging, cancer and after chemotherapy. Study at large: Over several months to years, re-sampled healthy donor repertoires clearly shared clones. About 8.8 million TCR reads made up the full dataset.

The ends lost 9 bases at V and 1 base at J; junction bases unmatched: 8. This CDR3 region has 15 residues. CDR1 and CDR2 (germline): LNHDA, SQIVND (reference sequence). Multiplex touch-down PCR with TRB-A/B primers amplified rearranged V-D-J TRB sequences. Each CDR3 protein is one row after TCRdb ran MiXCR on the multiplex PCR reads. There are around 12,000 distinct CDR3 sequences in the sample; 21% occur only once, and approximately 5.4% lies in the top ten. TCR beta rearrangements were amplified from peripheral blood genomic DNA. Whole-study results and caveats: Healthy donors lost TCR diversity with age mainly through richness, cancer patients through richness and evenness. In each cancer cohort, median generation probability increased across chemotherapy, suggesting thymic output rebounded.

The sequence was collected from a human donor in good health. The material sequenced was blood. The chain is built from TRBV19 and TRBJ1-5, with 8 nucleotides matching TRBD1. CDR3: CASTDGQGSNQPQHF. Written as DNA, the CDR3 is TGTGCCAGCACCGACGGACAGGGAAGCAATCAGCCCCAGCATTTT.